The 10 T cell receptor beta chains below were found in one sample sequenced in a study of shared clonotypes between healthy human individuals (dated by TCRdb to the early 2020s). For the CD8 naive samples, CD45RO-negative cells were positively selected for CCR7, yielding a CD45RA+CCR7+ population from which TemRA cells were excluded. The library came from the immunoSEQ multiplex PCR assay. The table comes from immuneACCESS by way of TCRdb, which keeps in-frame sequences with V and J called. Part of the clones is missing from these tables; in studies checked, under half for an unresolved V gene and the rest for unknown reasons. The sample table lists some 1,900,000 clones, about 94% of them with a count of one. Jointly, the top ten make up approximately 1.2% of the sample. The sample comprised naive CD8+ T cells sorted from blood. The intended sense of this specimen's cell subset or site label: CD45RA+CCR7+. All receptors derive from a man aged 18 to 30 in good health.

The rearrangement links TRBV28 to TRBJ2-7; no reliable D call. This CDR3 comprises 16 residues. With 1 base removed from V and 0 bases from J, the gap between germline ends came to 13 bases. The germline V gene has CDR1 MDHEN and CDR2 SYDVKM. The CDR3 sequence: CASSLFVGSPSYEQYF. For the CDR3, the DNA is TGTGCCAGCAGTTTATTTGTGGGCTCCCCCTCCTACGAGCAGTACTTC.

With respect to this clone: Other DNA sequences from this sample encode an identical CDR3 as well. The gene calls are TRBV5-6 and TRBJ2-7; D not resolved. This CDR3 has 11 residues. V gave up 4 bases and J gave up 6 bases, with 8 bases separating them. Germline-derived CDR1 and CDR2 are SGHDT and YYEEEE. This chain's CDR3 is CASSVPGEQYF. The CDR3 nucleotides read TGTGCCAGCAGCGTACCGGGCGAGCAGTACTTC.

The rearrangement uses TRBV29-1 and TRBJ2-4; D ambiguous. The germline V and J ends were trimmed by 7 bases and 1 base, with 11 bases remaining between them. The CDR3 contains 13 residues. Germline V CDR1 and CDR2: SQVTM, ANQGSEA. This CDR3 reads CSAQGYAKNIQYF. DNA for the CDR3: TGCAGCGCTCAAGGTTATGCCAAAAACATTCAGTACTTC.

This rearrangement joins TRBV2 to TRBJ1-5; D remains ambiguous. The CDR3 length is 16 residues. CDR1 is SNHLY, CDR2 FYNNEI, per germline. Trimming removed 4 bases from V and 4 bases from J, with 17 bases in between. DNA of the CDR3: TGTGCCAGCAGTGCCCCCATCCCAGGCGTAAATCAGCCCCAGCATTTT. Protein sequence: CASSAPIPGVNQPQHF. Variable domain in full (rest from reference TRBV2 and TRBJ1-5): EPEVTQTPSHQVTQMGQEVILRCVPISNHLYFYWYRQILGQKVEFLVSFYNNEISEKSEIFDDQFSVERPDGSNFTLKIRSTKLEDSAMYFCASSAPIPGVNQPQHFGDGTRLSIL.

V gene TRBV7-9 combines with J gene TRBJ1-3; D might be TRBD1 (6 bases). The V gene's germline CDR1 is SEHNR and CDR2 FQNEAQ (reference sequence). The CDR3 contains 15 residues. V lost 6 bases and J lost 4, with 16 bases in between. This CDR3 reads CASSNTGWQGNTIYF. The CDR3 DNA is TGTGCCAGCAGTAATACAGGGTGGCAAGGAAACACCATATATTTT.

J is TRBJ2-5 and V is TRBV9; the D gene is possibly TRBD2 (6 bases). This CDR3 is 15 amino acids long. Looked up from germline, CDR1 is SGDLS and CDR2 is YYNGEE. Between the trimmed V and J ends, which lost 3 bases and 7 bases, there was a span of 19 bases. Here the CDR3 reads CASSAPDSGGGTQYF. The CDR3 nucleotides are TGTGCCAGCAGCGCCCCTGACAGTGGGGGAGGGACCCAGTACTTC. The full variable domain, its missing parts supplied by reference TRBV9 and TRBJ2-5, is DSGVTQTPKHLITATGQRVTLRCSPRSGDLSVYWYQQSLDQGLQFLIQYYNGEERAKGNILERFSAQQFPDLHSELNLSSLELGDSALYFCASSAPDSGGGTQYFGPGTRLLVL.

In its sample, this clone was seen once. The chain is built from TRBV7-9 and TRBJ1-5; D is unresolved. The V end lost 4 bases, the J end lost 6 bases, and 10 bases lay between the germline ends. The CDR3 runs to 13 residues. In germline, CDR1 is SEHNR, CDR2 FQNEAQ (reference sequence). CDR3 DNA: TGTGCCAGCAGCTGGGAGGCGGGTCAGCCCCAGCATTTT. This sequence encodes CASSWEAGQPQHF.

Regarding this clone: Other DNA sequences in the same sample also yield this CDR3. The chain is built from TRBV4-1 and TRBJ1-1; D not certain. Trimming removed 1 base at V and 4 bases at J, with 10 bases between. CDR1 is MGHRA, CDR2 YSYEKL, per germline. The CDR3 loop spans 14 amino acids. CDR3 loop: CASSQVGLGTEAFF. The CDR3, as DNA: TGCGCCAGCAGCCAAGTAGGGTTGGGCACTGAAGCTTTCTTT.

V usage is TRBV29-1 and J usage is TRBJ2-7; 10 nucleotides line up with TRBD2. Per germline, CDR1 SQVTM and CDR2 ANQGSEA. The CDR3 totals 15 residues. V shed 2 bases and J 7 bases; nucleotides not matched to a gene: 11. CDR3 in DNA: TGCAGCGTTGAAAGGGTGGCTAGCGGGAGTCGAGAGCAGTACTTC. Translation gives CSVERVASGSREQYF.

The gene calls are TRBV28 and TRBJ2-7; D is perhaps TRBD2 (5 bases). Per the germline V gene, CDR1 is MDHEN and CDR2 is SYDVKM. This CDR3 contains 15 residues. V was shortened by 2 bases and J by 4 bases, with 15 bases between the two germline ends. The chain's CDR3 is CASSLPSELEYEQYF. The DNA for the CDR3 is TGTGCCAGCAGTTTACCTAGTGAACTAGAGTACGAGCAGTACTTC. The full variable domain, rest sourced from reference TRBV28 and TRBJ2-7, is DVKVTQSSRYLVKRTGEKVFLECVQDMDHENMFWYRQDPGLGLRLIYFSYDVKMKEKGDIPEGYSVSREKKERFSLILESASTNQTSMYLCASSLPSELEYEQYFGPGTRLTVT.